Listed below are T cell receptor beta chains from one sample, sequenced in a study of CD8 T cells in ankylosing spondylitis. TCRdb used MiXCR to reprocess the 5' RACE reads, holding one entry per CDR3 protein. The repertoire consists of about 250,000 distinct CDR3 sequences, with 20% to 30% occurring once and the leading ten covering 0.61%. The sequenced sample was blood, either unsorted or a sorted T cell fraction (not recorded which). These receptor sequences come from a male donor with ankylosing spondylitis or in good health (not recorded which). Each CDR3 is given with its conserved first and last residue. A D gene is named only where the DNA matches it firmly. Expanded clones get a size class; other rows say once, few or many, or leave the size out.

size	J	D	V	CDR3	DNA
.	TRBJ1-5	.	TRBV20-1	CSAREGIQPQHF	TGCAGTGCTAGGGAAGGAATTCAGCCCCAGCATTTT
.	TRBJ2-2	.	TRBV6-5	CASSYSGGPTAGELFF	TGTGCCAGCAGTTACTCTGGAGGGCCGACGGCCGGGGAGCTGTTTTTT
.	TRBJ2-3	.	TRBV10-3	CATNQQGQSSTDTQYF	TGTGCCACAAACCAACAGGGCCAATCTAGCACAGATACGCAGTATTTT
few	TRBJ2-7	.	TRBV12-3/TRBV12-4	CASSLVYSYEQYF	TGTGCCAGCAGTTTGGTTTACTCCTACGAGCAGTACTTC
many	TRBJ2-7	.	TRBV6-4	CASKRRFCSYEQYF	TGTGCCAGCAAGAGACGCTTTTGCTCCTACGAGCAGTACTTC
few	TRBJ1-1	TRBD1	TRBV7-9	CASSGWDSVGTEAFF	TGTGCCAGCAGCGGGTGGGACAGTGTAGGCACTGAAGCTTTCTTT
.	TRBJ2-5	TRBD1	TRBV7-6	CASSSWDSWETQYF	TGTGCCAGCAGCTCATGGGACAGTTGGGAGACCCAGTACTTC
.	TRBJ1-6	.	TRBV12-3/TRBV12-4	CASSLDIWTLHF	TGTGCCAGCAGTTTGGACATTTGGACCCTCCACTTT
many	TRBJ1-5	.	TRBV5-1	CASRPQADNQPQHF	TGCGCCAGCAGGCCCCAGGCGGACAATCAGCCCCAGCATTTT
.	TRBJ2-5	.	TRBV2	CASNDRQGETQYF	TGTGCCAGCAACGACAGGCAGGGAGAGACCCAGTACTTC
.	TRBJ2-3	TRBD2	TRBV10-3	CAISAGPTSGGSGDTQYF	TGTGCCATCAGTGCCGGACCGACTAGCGGGGGGTCGGGAGATACGCAGTATTTT
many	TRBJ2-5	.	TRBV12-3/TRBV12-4	CASSFSVSAETQYF	TGTGCCAGCAGTTTTTCCGTCTCGGCGGAGACCCAGTACTTC
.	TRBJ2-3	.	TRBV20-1	CSAGRPPRGMDTQYF	TGCAGTGCAGGACGACCACCCCGCGGGATGGATACGCAGTATTTT
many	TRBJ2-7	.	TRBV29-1	CSVSDYEQYF	TGCAGCGTTTCCGACTACGAGCAGTACTTC
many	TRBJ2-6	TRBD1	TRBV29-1	CSVLDRESRPGANVLTF	TGCAGCGTCTTGGACAGGGAAAGCCGTCCTGGGGCCAACGTCCTGACTTTC
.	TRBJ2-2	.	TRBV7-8	CASSPERTGSAGELFF	TGTGCCAGCAGCCCGGAGCGTACGGGCTCCGCGGGGGAGCTGTTTTTT
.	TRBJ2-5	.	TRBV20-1	CSAGDTERQETQYF	TGCAGTGCGGGAGACACCGAACGCCAAGAGACCCAGTACTTC
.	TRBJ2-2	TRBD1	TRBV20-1	CSARAGTANTGELFF	TGCAGTGCTAGGGCCGGGACAGCGAACACCGGGGAGCTGTTTTTT
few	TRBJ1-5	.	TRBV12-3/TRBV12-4	CASSFNNQPQHF	TGTGCCAGCAGTTTTAACAATCAGCCCCAGCATTTT
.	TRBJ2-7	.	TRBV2	CASVRGYLSYEQYF	TGTGCCAGCGTGAGAGGCTATCTGTCCTACGAGCAGTACTTC
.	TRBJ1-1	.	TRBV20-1	CSAPRGDSNTEASF	TGCAGTGCCCCCCGGGGCGACAGTAACACTGAAGCTTCCTTT
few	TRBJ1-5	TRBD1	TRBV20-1	CSAQDRGSNQPQHF	TGCAGTGCCCAGGACAGGGGAAGTAATCAGCCCCAGCATTTT
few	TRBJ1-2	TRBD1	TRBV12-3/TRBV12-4	CASTWGQGSYGYTF	TGTGCCAGCACCTGGGGACAGGGATCGTACGGCTACACCTTC
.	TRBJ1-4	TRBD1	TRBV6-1	CASSPPRSGGEKLFF	TGTGCCAGCAGCCCCCCCCGGTCAGGGGGTGAAAAACTGTTTTTT
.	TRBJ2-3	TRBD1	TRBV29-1	CSVGRWQGADTQYF	TGCAGCGTTGGTAGGTGGCAGGGGGCAGATACGCAGTATTTT